The sequence of this T cell receptor beta chain was determined in a study of CD8 T cells in acute hepatitis C reinfection (dated by TCRdb to the early 2020s). Broadly, across the study: Both during acute infection and after viral clearance, the study profiled the TCRbeta repertoire of CD8+ T cells that were specific for the HCV NS3-1073 epitope. Paired acute and follow-up samples were contributed by four of the spontaneous resolvers. Findings and caveats that apply to the study as a whole: Few CDR3 sequences were shared with other epitopes, and differences in sequencing approaches may have limited exact matching. High diversity was observed in NS3-1073 specific repertoires, and no significant differences in diversity were found between acute resolver, follow-up resolver and acute chronic samples. Only the TCRbeta chain was sequenced in bulk, so alphabeta pairing of public clonotypes could not be determined. Approximately twelve public clonotypes were identified irrespective of outcome, and one of the public clonotypes used V04-02/J02-02. All groups preferentially used the TRBV04 and TRBV06 gene families, and overrepresentation in the naive pool did not explain this preferential usage. Chronically infected subjects had no follow-up repertoires because NS3-1073 specific cells were too rare to sort.

Notes on this clone: Its antigen target is currently unknown. No base quality information exists; no much larger clone differs at one position.

Genomic DNA was extracted from FACS-sorted cells, and TCRbeta chain sequencing was performed through the commercial immunoSEQ service. The authors' analysis ran thus. ImmunoSEQ Analyzer software v3.0 and R v3.5.1 were used to analyze the repertoire data. Only productive rearrangements were analyzed, because sequences with stop codons or out-of-frame rearrangements were removed. The sequencing provider supplied the Simpson diversity, Shannon entropy, CDR3 length and nucleotide addition metrics. Clonotypes were grouped by frequency into dominant, sub-dominant, low or lowest abundance categories, and clonotypes below 0.1% were left out of most analyses. A CDR3 amino acid clonotype was called public when found in at least two subjects at a cumulative frequency of at least 0.5%. In TCRdb, the immuneACCESS table is reduced to in-frame sequences with V and J assigned. These tables do not hold every clone; where another copy was compared, an unresolved V gene accounts for under half, and the others remain unexplained. Clonal size and the V and J genes are those of that table, whereas D and trimming came from the DNA. The sample has tens of thousands of clones on record, 80% to 90% of them singletons. In total, the top ten clones hold 9.5% to 13% of the sample.

The CDR3, cysteine through phenylalanine, is 14 amino acids long. Of the read, only the CDR3 DNA is kept; its 42 bases are in frame from base 1. Trimming costs V 2 bases and J 3 bases, and their ends lie 7 bases apart. Via the germline V gene (reference sequence), CDR1 is LNHDA and CDR2 SQIVND. This sample's time point label indicates: naive CD8 control sorted from an acute-time-point sample. Enrolled in the Montreal Hepatitis C Cohort (HEPCO) in Canada, the donors were people who inject drugs, and these donors were followed every 3 months. Acute primary HCV infection was defined by a positive HCV RNA or antibody test following a negative test within the previous 24 weeks. Surface staining used CD3, CD8 and CD45RO antibodies, with an aqua fixable dye to exclude dead cells. The cohort comprised several spontaneous resolvers, defined by HCV RNA clearance within 24 weeks. Frozen stocks of peripheral blood mononuclear cells were first thawed, after which negative isolation of CD8+ T cells was carried out using the MACS CD8+ T cell Isolation Kit. A BD FACSAria II cell sorter was used to sort the cells.

The V and J genes are TRBV19 and TRBJ2-2, with the D gene not clear enough to name. The source of this sequence is a woman aged 18-35 years who spontaneously cleared hepatitis C infection. Sequencing input: naive CD8+ T cells from PBMCs. This specimen's cell subset or site label, interpreted: sorted total naive CD45RO-negative CD8+ T cells. This receptor has the CDR3 CASSIIGDTGELFF. The DNA sequence follows: TGTGCCAGTAGTATAATTGGGGACACCGGGGAGCTGTTTTTT.